These T cell receptor beta chains were read from a single sample in a study of blood T cell repertoires in COVID-19. Measured with immunoSEQ multiplex PCR; TCRdb has only the in-frame clones, and not every one. This sample has around 500,000 clones, with roughly 90% found just once. Specimen: PBMCs or T cells enriched from blood (not recorded which). These receptors came from a woman in her forties who had recovered from COVID-19. CDR3s include the opening cysteine and the closing phenylalanine or tryptophan. The order of the fields is J gene, clone size, V gene, D gene, CDR3 DNA, CDR3 protein. The D gene is left open where the match is weak. Only part of the rows carry a size: once, few, many, or a class if the clone is expanded.

TRBJ2-3	-	TRBV20-1	TRBD2	TGCAGTGCTAGTGGGCTAGCGGGGGTATTCACAGATACGCAGTATTTT	CSASGLAGVFTDTQYF
TRBJ1-4	-	TRBV9	-	TGTGCCAGCAGCCCGTGGGGAGGGGAAAATGAAAAACTGTTTTTT	CASSPWGGENEKLFF
TRBJ1-2	-	TRBV7-2	TRBD1	TGTGCCAGCAGCTTTGGGACAGAGTATGGCTACACCTTC	CASSFGTEYGYTF
TRBJ1-3	-	TRBV18	-	TGTGCCAGCTCATCCCAGGGAAGCGGAAACACCATATATTTT	CASSSQGSGNTIYF
TRBJ2-1	-	TRBV5-1	-	TGCGCCAGCAGACCTAGCGCTGACAATGAGCAGTTCTTC	CASRPSADNEQFF
TRBJ1-1	-	TRBV6-2/TRBV6-3	-	TGTGCCAGCAGTTCCCGCGGGGCCTATTACACTGAAGCTTTCTTT	CASSSRGAYYTEAFF
TRBJ1-2	-	TRBV4-2	-	TGTGCCAGCAGCCAAGTGGGCCAGACCTATGGCTACACCTTC	CASSQVGQTYGYTF
TRBJ1-2	-	TRBV7-9	-	TGTGCCAGCAGCTTAGGTGCAGGGCTAGGGGGCTACACCTTC	CASSLGAGLGGYTF
TRBJ1-2	-	TRBV2	-	TGTGCCAGCAGAAGGACAAGCTCGATCTATGGCTACACCTTC	CASRRTSSIYGYTF
TRBJ1-2	-	TRBV29-1	-	TGCAGCGTTGGATTCGACAGGCGTGGACTCAACTATGGCTACACCTTC	CSVGFDRRGLNYGYTF
TRBJ2-7	-	TRBV6-2/TRBV6-3	-	TGTGCCAGCAGTGAGACAGAGAATTCCTACGAGCAGTACTTC	CASSETENSYEQYF
TRBJ2-7	-	TRBV4-2	-	TGTGCCAGCAGCCAAGAAGTGAGTTCAGGGTTTCGGGAGCAGTACTTC	CASSQEVSSGFREQYF
TRBJ1-2	-	TRBV11-3	-	TGTGCCAGCAGCGCCTCGACAGCCCTTTTCTATGGCTACACCTTC	CASSASTALFYGYTF
TRBJ1-1	few	TRBV28	TRBD1	TGTGCCAGCAGTTTTCGACAGGGTGAAGCTTTCTTT	CASSFRQGEAFF
TRBJ2-1	-	TRBV11-2	TRBD1	TGTGCCAGCAGCTGGAGACAGGGCGAGCAGTTCTTC	CASSWRQGEQFF
TRBJ1-5	-	TRBV19	TRBD1	TGTGCCAGTAGTATAGAGCTGACAGGGGGCCAGCCCCAGCATTTT	CASSIELTGGQPQHF
TRBJ2-7	once	TRBV10-2	-	TGCGCCAGCTGCCGAAATCCAGTCTACGAGCAGTACTTC	CASCRNPVYEQYF
TRBJ2-5	-	TRBV4-3	-	TGCGCCAGCAGCCACATAGGGGGCGGGAATGTAGAGACCCAGTACTTC	CASSHIGGGNVETQYF
TRBJ1-1	once	TRBV25-1	-	TGTGCCAGCAGTGACCCGGGTCGTGAAGCTTTCTTT	CASSDPGREAFF
TRBJ1-4	-	TRBV6-5	-	TGTGCCAGCAGGGAGACAGTGAGTGAAAAACTGTTTTTT	CASRETVSEKLFF
TRBJ2-3	once	TRBV4-3	TRBD2	TGCGCCAGCAGCCTAGGGACTAGCGGGAGCACAGATACGCAGTATTTT	CASSLGTSGSTDTQYF
TRBJ2-1	-	TRBV7-2	-	TGTGCCAGCAGCTTGGAATCCGGGAACCGACTGAACTACAATGAGCAGTTCTTC	CASSLESGNRLNYNEQFF
TRBJ2-7	-	TRBV15	TRBD1	TGTGCCACCAGCAGAGGGGGAATCCGGGACAGAGCCTACGAGCAGTACTTC	CATSRGGIRDRAYEQYF
TRBJ2-4	-	TRBV10-1	-	TGCGCCAGCAGTGGTGACCCCTCGGGCATTCAGTACTTC	CASSGDPSGIQYF
TRBJ2-7	-	TRBV20-1	-	TGCAGTGCTAGTCTGGGCCAAGCGGAAACCTACGAGCAGTACTTC	CSASLGQAETYEQYF
TRBJ2-7	-	TRBV11-3	-	TGTGCCAGCAGCACGGAGGCCGGCCTCTCCTACGAGCAGTACTTC	CASSTEAGLSYEQYF
TRBJ2-7	-	TRBV3-1/TRBV3-2	TRBD2	TGTGCCAGCAGCCCCAGCTGTGAGCGGGAGATTTTATACGAGCAGTACTTC	CASSPSCEREILYEQYF
TRBJ2-5	-	TRBV4-1	-	TGCGCCAGCAGCCAAGTTTCTAGGTCGGACTCCCAGTACTTC	CASSQVSRSDSQYF
TRBJ2-2	-	TRBV19	TRBD2	TGTGCCAGTACCAAGCGGGAGAGCGGGGAGCTGTTTTTT	CASTKRESGELFF
TRBJ2-3	few	TRBV11-3	-	TGTGCCAGCAGCTTAAGGTTGGGAGACGGGACAGATACGCAGTATTTT	CASSLRLGDGTDTQYF
TRBJ2-1	-	TRBV10-2	-	TGCGCCAGCCGGGGAATTGAGCAGTTCTTC	CASRGIEQFF
TRBJ2-5	-	TRBV9	TRBD2	TGTGCCAGCAGCGCGGATAGCGGGAGGTACCAAGAGACCCAGTACTTC	CASSADSGRYQETQYF